This entry describes one T cell receptor (beta chain). CDR3 length equals 14 residues. V lost 3 bases and J 6 bases, leaving 14 bases between the germline ends. Germline values: CDR1 LGHDT, CDR2 YNNKEL (reference sequence). The repertoire was sequenced with immunoSEQ multiplex PCR; TCRdb's copy has only in-frame clones and lacks some. The sample contains some 150,000 clones, over 80% of which appear only once. The data were taken from a study of T cell responses to AZD1222 COVID-19 vaccine. This rearrangement joins TRBV3-1 (or the pseudogene TRBV3-2) to TRBJ1-1, with D possibly matching TRBD1 (5 bases). This specimen consisted of peripheral blood, obtained 28 days after the second dose of the MenACWY control vaccine. The sequence derives from an adult who received the MenACWY meningococcal vaccine as a control. The CDR3 is CASSHEGNEAEAFF. The DNA for the CDR3 is TGTGCCAGCAGCCACGAGGGGAACGAGGCTGAAGCTTTCTTT.